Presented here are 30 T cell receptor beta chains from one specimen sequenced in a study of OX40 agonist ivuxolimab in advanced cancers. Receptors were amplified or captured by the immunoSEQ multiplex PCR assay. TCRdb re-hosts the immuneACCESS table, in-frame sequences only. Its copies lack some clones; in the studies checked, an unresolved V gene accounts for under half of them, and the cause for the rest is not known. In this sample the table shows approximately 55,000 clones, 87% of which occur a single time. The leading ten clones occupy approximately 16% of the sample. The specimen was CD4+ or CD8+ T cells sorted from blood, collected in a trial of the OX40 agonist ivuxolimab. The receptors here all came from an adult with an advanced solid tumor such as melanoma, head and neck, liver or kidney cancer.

In nucleotides, the CDR3 is TGCGCCAGCTCAATAGGGAGCTCTGGAAACACCATATATTTT. Protein product: CASSIGSSGNTIYF. The chain has TRBV5-1 and TRBJ1-3; D is undetermined. The germline V and J ends were trimmed by 7 bases and 0 bases, with 11 bases remaining between them. Per the germline V gene, CDR1 is SGHRS and CDR2 is YFSETQ. The CDR3 runs 14 residues. Drawing the rest from reference TRBV5-1 and TRBJ1-3, the complete variable domain is KAGVTQTPRYLIKTRGQQVTLSCSPISGHRSVSWYQQTPGQGLQFLFEYFSETQRNKGNFPGRFSGRQFSNSRSEMNVSTLELGDSALYLCASSIGSSGNTIYFGEGSWLTVV.

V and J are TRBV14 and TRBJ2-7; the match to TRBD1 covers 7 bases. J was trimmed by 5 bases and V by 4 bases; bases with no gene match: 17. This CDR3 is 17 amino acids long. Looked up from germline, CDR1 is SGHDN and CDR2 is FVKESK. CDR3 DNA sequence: TGTGCCAGCAGCCCCCACCGACAGGGAAGGGGGTGGGACGAGCAGTACTTC. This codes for CASSPHRQGRGWDEQYF.

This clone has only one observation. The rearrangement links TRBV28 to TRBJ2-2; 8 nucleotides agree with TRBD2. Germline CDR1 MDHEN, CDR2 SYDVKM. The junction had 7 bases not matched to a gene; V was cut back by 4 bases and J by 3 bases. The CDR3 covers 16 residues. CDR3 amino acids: CASSSSGLGDTGELFF. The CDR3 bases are TGTGCCAGCAGTTCCTCGGGACTAGGGGACACCGGGGAGCTGTTTTTT.

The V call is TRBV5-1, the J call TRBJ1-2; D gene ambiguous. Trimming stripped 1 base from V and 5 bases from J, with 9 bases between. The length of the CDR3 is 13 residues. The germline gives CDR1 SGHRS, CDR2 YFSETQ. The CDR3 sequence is CASSLRTEYGYTF. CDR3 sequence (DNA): TGCGCCAGCAGCTTGAGAACAGAGTATGGCTACACCTTC.

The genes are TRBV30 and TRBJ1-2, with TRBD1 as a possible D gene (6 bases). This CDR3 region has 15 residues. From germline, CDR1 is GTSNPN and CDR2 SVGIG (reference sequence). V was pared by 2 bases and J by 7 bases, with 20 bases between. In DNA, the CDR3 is TGTGCCTGGAGTCGTTCGGGGGGGACATCTTCTGGCTACACCTTC. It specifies CAWSRSGGTSSGYTF.

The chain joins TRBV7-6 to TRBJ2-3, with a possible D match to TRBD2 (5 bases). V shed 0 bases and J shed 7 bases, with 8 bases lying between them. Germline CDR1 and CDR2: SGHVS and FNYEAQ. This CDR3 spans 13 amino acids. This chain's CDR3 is CASSLASGNTQYF. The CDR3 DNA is TGTGCCAGCAGCTTAGCCAGCGGAAATACGCAGTATTTT.

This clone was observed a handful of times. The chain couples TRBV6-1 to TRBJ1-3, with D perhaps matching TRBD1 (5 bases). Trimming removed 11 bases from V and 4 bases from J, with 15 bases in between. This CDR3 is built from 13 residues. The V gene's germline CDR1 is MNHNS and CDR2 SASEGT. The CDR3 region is CALRASRGNTIYF. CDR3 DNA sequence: TGTGCCCTCAGGGCCAGTCGGGGAAACACCATATATTTT.

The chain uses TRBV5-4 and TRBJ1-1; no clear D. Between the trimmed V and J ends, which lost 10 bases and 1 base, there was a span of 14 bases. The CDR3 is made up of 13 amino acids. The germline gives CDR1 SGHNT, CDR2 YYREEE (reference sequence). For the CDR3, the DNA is TGTGCCTGGAGTCGCCCCCCGAACACTGAAGCTTTCTTT. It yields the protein CAWSRPPNTEAFF.

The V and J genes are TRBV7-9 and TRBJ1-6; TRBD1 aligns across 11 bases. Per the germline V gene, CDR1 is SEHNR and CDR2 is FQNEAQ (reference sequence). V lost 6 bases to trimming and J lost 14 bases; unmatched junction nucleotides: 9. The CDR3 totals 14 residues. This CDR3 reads CASSSGTGGMALHF. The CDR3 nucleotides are TGTGCCAGCAGTTCCGGGACAGGGGGGATGGCCCTCCACTTT.

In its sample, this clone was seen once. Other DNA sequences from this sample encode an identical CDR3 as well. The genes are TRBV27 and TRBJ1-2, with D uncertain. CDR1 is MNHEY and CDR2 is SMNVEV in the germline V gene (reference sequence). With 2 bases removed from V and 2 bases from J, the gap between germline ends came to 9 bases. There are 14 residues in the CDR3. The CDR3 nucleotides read TGTGCCAGCAGTTTAGTAGGCGGGAACTATGGCTACACCTTC. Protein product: CASSLVGGNYGYTF.

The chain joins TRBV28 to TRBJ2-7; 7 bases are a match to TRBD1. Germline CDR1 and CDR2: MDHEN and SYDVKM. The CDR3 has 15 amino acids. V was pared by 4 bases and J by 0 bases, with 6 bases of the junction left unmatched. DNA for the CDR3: TGTGCCAGCAGTTCAGGGACAGCTTACTCCTACGAGCAGTACTTC. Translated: CASSSGTAYSYEQYF. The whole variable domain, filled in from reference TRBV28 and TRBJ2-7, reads DVKVTQSSRYLVKRTGEKVFLECVQDMDHENMFWYRQDPGLGLRLIYFSYDVKMKEKGDIPEGYSVSREKKERFSLILESASTNQTSMYLCASSSGTAYSYEQYFGPGTRLTVT.

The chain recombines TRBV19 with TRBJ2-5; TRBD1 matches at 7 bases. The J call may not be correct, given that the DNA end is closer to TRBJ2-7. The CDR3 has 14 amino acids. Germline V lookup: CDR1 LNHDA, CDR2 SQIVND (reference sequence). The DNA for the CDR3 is TGTGCCAGTAGTATGACAGGGATCTCCTACGAGCAGTACTTC. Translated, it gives CASSMTGISYEQYF.

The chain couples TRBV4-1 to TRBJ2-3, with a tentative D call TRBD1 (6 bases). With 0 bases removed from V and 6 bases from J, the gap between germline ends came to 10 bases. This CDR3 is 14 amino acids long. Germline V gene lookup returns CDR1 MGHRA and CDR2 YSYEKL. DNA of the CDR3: TGCGCCAGCAGCCAAGAAGGGACACACGATACGCAGTATTTT. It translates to CASSQEGTHDTQYF.

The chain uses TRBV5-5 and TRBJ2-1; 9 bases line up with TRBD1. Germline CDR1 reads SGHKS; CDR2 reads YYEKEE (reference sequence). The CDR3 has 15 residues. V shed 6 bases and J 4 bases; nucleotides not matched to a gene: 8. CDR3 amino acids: CASKQTGGIYNEQFF. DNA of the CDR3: TGTGCCAGCAAACAGACAGGGGGTATTTACAATGAGCAGTTCTTC.

This chain's CDR3 is CASSQGTSTNEQFF. The CDR3 nucleotides are TGTGCCAGCAGCCAAGGGACCTCCACGAATGAGCAGTTCTTC. The chain has TRBV4-2 and TRBJ2-1; D is undetermined. This CDR3 has 14 residues. CDR1 and CDR2 (germline): LGHNA, YNFKEQ. The germline V and J ends were trimmed by 1 base and 7 bases, with 11 bases remaining between them.

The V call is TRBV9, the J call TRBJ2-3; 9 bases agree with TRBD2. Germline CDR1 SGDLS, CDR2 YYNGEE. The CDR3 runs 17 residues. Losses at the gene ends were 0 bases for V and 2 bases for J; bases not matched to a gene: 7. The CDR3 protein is CASSVEASGTYTDTQYF. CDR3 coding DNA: TGTGCCAGCAGCGTAGAGGCTAGCGGGACTTACACAGATACGCAGTATTTT.

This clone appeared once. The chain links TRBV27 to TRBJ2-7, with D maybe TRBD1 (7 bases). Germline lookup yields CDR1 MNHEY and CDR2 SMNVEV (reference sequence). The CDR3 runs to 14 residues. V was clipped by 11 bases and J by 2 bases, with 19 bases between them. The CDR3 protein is CAGTTQGGTYEQYF. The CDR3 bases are TGTGCCGGAACCACCCAGGGGGGTACCTACGAGCAGTACTTC.

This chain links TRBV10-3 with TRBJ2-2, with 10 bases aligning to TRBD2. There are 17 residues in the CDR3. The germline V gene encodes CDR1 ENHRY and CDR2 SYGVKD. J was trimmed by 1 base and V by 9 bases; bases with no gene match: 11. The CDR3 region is CAILGGLAGVNTGELFF. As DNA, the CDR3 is TGTGCCATTTTGGGGGGGCTAGCGGGAGTGAACACCGGGGAGCTGTTTTTT.

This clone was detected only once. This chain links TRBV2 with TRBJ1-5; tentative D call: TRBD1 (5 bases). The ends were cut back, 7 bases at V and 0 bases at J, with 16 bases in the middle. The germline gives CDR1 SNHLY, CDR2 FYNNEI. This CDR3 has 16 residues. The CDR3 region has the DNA TGTGCCAGCAAAGACGACAGAGTCTATAGCAATCAGCCCCAGCATTTT. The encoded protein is CASKDDRVYSNQPQHF.

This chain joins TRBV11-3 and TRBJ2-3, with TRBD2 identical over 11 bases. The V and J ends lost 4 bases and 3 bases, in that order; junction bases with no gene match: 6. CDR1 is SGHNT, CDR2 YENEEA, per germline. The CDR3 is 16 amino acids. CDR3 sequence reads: CASSSPTSGATDTQYF. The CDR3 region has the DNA TGTGCCAGCAGCTCCCCGACTAGCGGGGCGACAGATACGCAGTATTTT. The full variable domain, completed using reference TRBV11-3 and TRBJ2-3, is EAGVVQSPRYKIIEKKQPVAFWCNPISGHNTLYWYLQNLGQGPELLIRYENEEAVDDSQLPKDRFSAERLKGVDSTLKIQPAELGDSAVYLCASSSPTSGATDTQYFGPGTRLTVL.

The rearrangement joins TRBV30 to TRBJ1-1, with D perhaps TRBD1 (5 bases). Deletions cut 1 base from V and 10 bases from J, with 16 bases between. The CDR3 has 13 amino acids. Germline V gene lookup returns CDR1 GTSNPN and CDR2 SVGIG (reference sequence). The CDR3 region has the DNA TGTGCCTGGAGTGCTCCCTACCGTAGGGGAGCTTTCTTT. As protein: CAWSAPYRRGAFF.

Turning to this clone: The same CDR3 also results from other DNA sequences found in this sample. The DNA for the CDR3 is TGTGCCAGCAGCTTAGACCCGAACAATCAGCCCCAGCATTTT. The encoded protein is CASSLDPNNQPQHF. The chain couples TRBV7-2 to TRBJ1-5; D unclear. Trimming cost V 1 base and J 3 bases, with 7 bases left between them. From germline, CDR1 is SGHTA and CDR2 FQGNSA. CDR3 length equals 14 residues.

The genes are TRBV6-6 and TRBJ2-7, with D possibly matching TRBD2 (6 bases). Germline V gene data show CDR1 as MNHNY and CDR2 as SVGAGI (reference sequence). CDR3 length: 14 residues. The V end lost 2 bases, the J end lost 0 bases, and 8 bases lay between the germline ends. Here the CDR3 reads CASSYAGSSYEQYF. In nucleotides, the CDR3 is TGTGCCAGCAGTTACGCCGGGAGCTCCTACGAGCAGTACTTC.

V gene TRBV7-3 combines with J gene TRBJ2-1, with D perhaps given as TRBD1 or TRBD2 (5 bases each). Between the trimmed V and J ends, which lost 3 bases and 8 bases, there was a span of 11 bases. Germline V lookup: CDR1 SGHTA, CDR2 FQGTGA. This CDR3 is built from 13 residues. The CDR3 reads CASSFGGMDEQFF. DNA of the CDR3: TGTGCCAGCAGCTTTGGGGGAATGGATGAGCAGTTCTTC.

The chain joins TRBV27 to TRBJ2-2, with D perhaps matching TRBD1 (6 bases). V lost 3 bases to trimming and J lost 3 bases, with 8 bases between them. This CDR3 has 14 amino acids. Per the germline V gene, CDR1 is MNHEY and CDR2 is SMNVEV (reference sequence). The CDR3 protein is CASSFWTDTGELFF. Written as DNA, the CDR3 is TGTGCCAGCAGTTTTTGGACAGACACCGGGGAGCTGTTTTTT.

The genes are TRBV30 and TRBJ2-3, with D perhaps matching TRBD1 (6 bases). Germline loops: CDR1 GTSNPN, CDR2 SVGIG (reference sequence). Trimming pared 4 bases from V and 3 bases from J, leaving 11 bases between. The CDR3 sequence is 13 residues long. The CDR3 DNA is TGTGCCTGGAAAGGGGGTTTTACAGATACGCAGTATTTT. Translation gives CAWKGGFTDTQYF.

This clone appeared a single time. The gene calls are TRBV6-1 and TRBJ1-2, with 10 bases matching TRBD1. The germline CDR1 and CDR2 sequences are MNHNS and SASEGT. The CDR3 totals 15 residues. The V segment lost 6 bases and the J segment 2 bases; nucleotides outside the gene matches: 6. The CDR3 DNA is TGTGCCAGCAGGAGCCCGGGACAGGGGAACTATGGCTACACCTTC. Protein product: CASRSPGQGNYGYTF.

This CDR3 is CASSFSGVSNEQFF. As DNA, the CDR3 is TGTGCCAGCAGCTTTAGCGGGGTAAGCAATGAGCAGTTCTTC. The chain carries TRBV11-3 and TRBJ2-1; 8 bases are a match to TRBD2. Per the germline V gene, CDR1 is SGHNT and CDR2 is YENEEA. J gave up 6 bases and V 3 bases, and 4 bases lay outside the gene matches. The CDR3 runs to 14 residues.

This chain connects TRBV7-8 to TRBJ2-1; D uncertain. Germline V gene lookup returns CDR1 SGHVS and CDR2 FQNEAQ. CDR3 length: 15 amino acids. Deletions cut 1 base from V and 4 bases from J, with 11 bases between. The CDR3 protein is CASSLGAGDYNEQFF. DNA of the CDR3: TGTGCCAGCAGCTTAGGGGCAGGAGATTACAATGAGCAGTTCTTC.

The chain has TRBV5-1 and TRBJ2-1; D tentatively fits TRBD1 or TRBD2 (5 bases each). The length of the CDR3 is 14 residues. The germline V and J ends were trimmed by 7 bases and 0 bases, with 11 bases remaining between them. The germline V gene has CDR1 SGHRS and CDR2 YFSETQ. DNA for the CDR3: TGCGCCAGCGGGGACCAAACCTCCTACAATGAGCAGTTCTTC. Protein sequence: CASGDQTSYNEQFF. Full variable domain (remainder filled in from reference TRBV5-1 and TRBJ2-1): KAGVTQTPRYLIKTRGQQVTLSCSPISGHRSVSWYQQTPGQGLQFLFEYFSETQRNKGNFPGRFSGRQFSNSRSEMNVSTLELGDSALYLCASGDQTSYNEQFFGPGTRLTVL.